This T cell receptor (beta chain) was captured in a study of beta chain features in type 1 diabetes. Study-wide context: Sorted cells numbering 107,917,701 were examined across all samples.

Expressed TCRB transcripts were sequenced because the isolated RNA had all been reverse transcribed beforehand. Only in-frame clones appear in the TCRdb table, and some are missing; sequencing was by immunoSEQ multiplex PCR. The data show hundreds of thousands of clones, over 8.5% seen once. This clone was observed a handful of times. The source is a woman between 18 and 29 years old in good health. The sample comprised naive CD4+ T cells from blood.

Written as DNA, the CDR3 is TGCGCCAGCAGCCGCGAGCCAGGGGTCTATGGCTACACCTTC. This translates into CASSREPGVYGYTF. V usage is TRBV5-1 and J usage is TRBJ1-2; possible D gene TRBD1, 6 bases. The V gene lost 4 bases and the J gene lost 4 bases, with 14 bases spanning the gap. The CDR3 runs 14 residues. The V gene's germline CDR1 is SGHRS and CDR2 YFSETQ.